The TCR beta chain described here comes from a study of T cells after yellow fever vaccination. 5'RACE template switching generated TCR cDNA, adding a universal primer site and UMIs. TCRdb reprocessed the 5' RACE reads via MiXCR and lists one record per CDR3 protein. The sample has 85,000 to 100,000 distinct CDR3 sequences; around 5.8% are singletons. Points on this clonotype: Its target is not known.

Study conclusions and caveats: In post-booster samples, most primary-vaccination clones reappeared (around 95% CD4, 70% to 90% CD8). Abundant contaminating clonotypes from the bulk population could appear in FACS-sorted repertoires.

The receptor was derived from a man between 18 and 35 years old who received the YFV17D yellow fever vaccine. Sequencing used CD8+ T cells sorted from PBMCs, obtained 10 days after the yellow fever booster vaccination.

For the CDR3, the DNA is TGCAGCGTTGAACTGGGCAGGGGTGGGCAAGAGACCCAGTACTTC. Protein sequence: CSVELGRGGQETQYF. This chain uses TRBV29-1 with TRBJ2-5, with a weak D call TRBD1 (6 bases). The CDR3 loop spans 15 amino acids. Deletions cut 2 bases from V and 2 bases from J, with 15 bases between. CDR1 and CDR2 from the germline V gene are SQVTM and ANQGSEA.